This T cell receptor (beta chain) was identified during a study of T cell repertoires in cytomegalovirus infection. Study-wide background: An indication of both CMV infection and matching HLA type came from public TCR beta signatures. Findings and caveats of the study: Cumulative frequency (of public TCR beta family members) identified carriers of CMV plus the relevant HLA. The ex vivo response showed dominance by HLA-C-restricted CMV-specific TCR beta clonotypes.

One entry per CDR3 protein results from TCRdb running MiXCR on the reads. The sample includes about 300,000 distinct CDR3 sequences, around 10% seen only once; the top ten take around 2.6%. This clonotype has at least ten counts. Its specificity is unknown. V shed 6 bases, J shed 7 bases, and the junction held 6 bases outside the gene matches. The CDR3 covers 13 residues. Germline V CDR1 and CDR2: MDHEN, SYDVKM. The rearrangement links TRBV28 to TRBJ2-1; 7 nucleotides line up with TRBD1. The sequencing sample was made of PBMCs. The receptor was derived from a human donor in good health (CMV status not recorded). Some clones in this sample may be carry-over from other donors' samples. The CDR3 DNA reads TGTGCCAGCAGCTCGACAGGGAAGAATGAGCAGTTCTTC. Protein sequence: CASSSTGKNEQFF.